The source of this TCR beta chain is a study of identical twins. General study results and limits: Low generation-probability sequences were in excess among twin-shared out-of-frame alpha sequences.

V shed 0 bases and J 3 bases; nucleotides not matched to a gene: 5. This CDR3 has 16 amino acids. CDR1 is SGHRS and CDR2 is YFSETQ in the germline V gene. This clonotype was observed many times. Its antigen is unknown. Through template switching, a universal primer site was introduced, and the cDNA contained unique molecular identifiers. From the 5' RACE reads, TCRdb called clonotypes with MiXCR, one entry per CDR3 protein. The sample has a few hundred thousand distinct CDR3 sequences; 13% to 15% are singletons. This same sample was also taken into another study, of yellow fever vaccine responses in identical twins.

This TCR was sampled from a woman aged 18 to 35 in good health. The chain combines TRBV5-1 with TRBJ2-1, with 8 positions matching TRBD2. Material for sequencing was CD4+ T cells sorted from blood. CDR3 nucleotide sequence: TGCGCCAGCAGCTTGGCCCGGGGGGGACGCTACAATGAGCAGTTCTTC. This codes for CASSLARGGRYNEQFF.